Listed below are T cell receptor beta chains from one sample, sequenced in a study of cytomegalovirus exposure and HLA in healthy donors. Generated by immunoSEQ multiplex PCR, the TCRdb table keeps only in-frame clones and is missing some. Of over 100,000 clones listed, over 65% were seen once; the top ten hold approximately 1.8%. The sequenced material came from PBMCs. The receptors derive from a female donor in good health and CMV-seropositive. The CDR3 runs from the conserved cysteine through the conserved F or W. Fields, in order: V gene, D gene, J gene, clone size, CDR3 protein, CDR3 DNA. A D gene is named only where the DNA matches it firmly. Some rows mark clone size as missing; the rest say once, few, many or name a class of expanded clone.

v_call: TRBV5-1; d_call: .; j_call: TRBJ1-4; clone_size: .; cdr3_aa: CASSPTDSSTNEKLFF; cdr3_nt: TGCGCCAGCAGCCCTACGGACTCCTCAACTAATGAAAAACTGTTTTTT
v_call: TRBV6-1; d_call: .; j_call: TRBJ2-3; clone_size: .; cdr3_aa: CASSEPGTDTQYF; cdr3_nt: TGTGCCAGCAGTGAACCCGGGACAGATACGCAGTATTTT
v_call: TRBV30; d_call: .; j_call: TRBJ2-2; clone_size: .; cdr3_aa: CAWSPAANTGELFF; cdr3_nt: TGTGCCTGGAGCCCTGCGGCGAACACCGGGGAGCTGTTTTTT
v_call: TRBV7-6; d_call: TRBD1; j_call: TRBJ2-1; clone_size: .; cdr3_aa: CASSEQGQGLGGQFF; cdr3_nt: TGTGCCAGCAGCGAGCAGGGACAGGGGTTGGGGGGGCAGTTCTTC
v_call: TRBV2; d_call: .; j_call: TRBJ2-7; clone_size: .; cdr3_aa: CASRTDNTYEQYF; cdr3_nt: TGTGCCAGCAGGACAGATAACACCTACGAGCAGTACTTC
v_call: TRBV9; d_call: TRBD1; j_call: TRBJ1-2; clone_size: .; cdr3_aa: CASSTGGNGGYTF; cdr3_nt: TGTGCCAGCAGCACAGGGGGCAATGGTGGCTACACCTTC
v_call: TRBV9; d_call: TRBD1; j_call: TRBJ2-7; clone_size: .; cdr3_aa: CASSVAQDREQYF; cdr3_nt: TGTGCCAGCAGCGTAGCCCAAGACAGGGAACAGTACTTC
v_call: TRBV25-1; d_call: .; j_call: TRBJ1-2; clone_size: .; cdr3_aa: CCSRGSYGYTF; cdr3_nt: TGTTGTTCCCGGGGTTCCTATGGCTACACCTTC
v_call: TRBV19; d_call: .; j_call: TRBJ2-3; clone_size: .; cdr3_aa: CASKAGQGRDTQYF; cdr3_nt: TGTGCCAGTAAGGCCGGGCAGGGCAGGGATACGCAGTATTTT
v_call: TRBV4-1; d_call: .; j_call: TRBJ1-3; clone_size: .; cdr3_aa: CASSRTTGPGNTIYF; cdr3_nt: TGCGCCAGCAGCCGAACCACAGGGCCTGGAAACACCATATATTTT
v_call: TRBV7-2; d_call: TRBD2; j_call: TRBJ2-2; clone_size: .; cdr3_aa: CASSLIRTSGKAGELFF; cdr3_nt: TGTGCCAGCAGCTTAATCCGGACTAGCGGGAAGGCCGGGGAGCTGTTTTTT
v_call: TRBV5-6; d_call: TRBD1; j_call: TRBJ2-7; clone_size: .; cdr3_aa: CASRLYGGQGSLEQYF; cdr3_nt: TGTGCCAGCAGGCTTTACGGTGGACAGGGGTCTCTCGAGCAGTACTTC
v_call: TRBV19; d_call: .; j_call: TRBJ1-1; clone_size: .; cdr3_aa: CASSIDLSSTAFF; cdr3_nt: TGTGCCAGTAGTATAGACCTTTCTAGTACGGCTTTCTTT
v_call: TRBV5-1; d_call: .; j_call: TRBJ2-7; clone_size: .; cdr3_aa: CASSLGQVENEQYF; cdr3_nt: TGCGCCAGCAGCTTGGGGCAGGTTGAAAACGAGCAGTACTTC
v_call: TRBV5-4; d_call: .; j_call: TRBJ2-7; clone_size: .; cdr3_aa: CASSLEQGEQYF; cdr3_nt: TGTGCCAGCAGCTTGGAGCAGGGCGAGCAGTACTTC
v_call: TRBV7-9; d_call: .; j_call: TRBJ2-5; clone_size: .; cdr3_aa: CSSSSYQLAQETQYF; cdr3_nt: TGTTCCAGCAGCTCTTACCAACTAGCACAAGAGACCCAGTACTTC
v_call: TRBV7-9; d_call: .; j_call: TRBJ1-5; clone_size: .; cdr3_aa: CASSVGANNQPQHF; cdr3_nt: TGTGCCAGCAGCGTGGGGGCGAACAATCAGCCCCAGCATTTT
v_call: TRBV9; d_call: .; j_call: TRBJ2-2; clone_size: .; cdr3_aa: CASSARNTGELFF; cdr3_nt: TGTGCCAGCAGCGCTAGAAACACCGGGGAGCTGTTTTTT
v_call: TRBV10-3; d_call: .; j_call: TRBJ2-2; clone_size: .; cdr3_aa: CAISELADTGELFF; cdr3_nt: TGTGCCATCAGTGAGCTGGCAGACACCGGGGAGCTGTTTTTT
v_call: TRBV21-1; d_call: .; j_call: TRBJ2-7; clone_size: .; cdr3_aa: CASSKGIWDRPSCEQYF; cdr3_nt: TGTGCCAGCAGCAAAGGGATATGGGACAGACCTAGCTGCGAGCAGTACTTC
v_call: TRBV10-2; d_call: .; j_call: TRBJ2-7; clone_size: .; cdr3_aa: CACSGTAFAEQYF; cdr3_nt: TGCGCCTGTAGCGGGACAGCCTTTGCCGAGCAGTACTTC
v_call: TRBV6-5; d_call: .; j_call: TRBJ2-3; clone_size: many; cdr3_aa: CASSPDGGTDTQYF; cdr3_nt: TGTGCCAGCAGCCCCGACGGGGGCACAGATACGCAGTATTTT
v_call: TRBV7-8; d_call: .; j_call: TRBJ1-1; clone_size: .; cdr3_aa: CASSPRGSPEAFF; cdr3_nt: TGTGCCAGCAGCCCTAGAGGTAGCCCTGAAGCTTTCTTT
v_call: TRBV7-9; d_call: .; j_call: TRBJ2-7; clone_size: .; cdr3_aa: CASSFPAGEQYF; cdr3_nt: TGTGCCAGCAGCTTCCCGGCGGGCGAGCAGTACTTC
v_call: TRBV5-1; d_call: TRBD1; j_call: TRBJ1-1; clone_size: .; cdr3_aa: CASSPGTGGSTEAFF; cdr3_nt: TGCGCCAGCAGCCCGGGGACAGGGGGCTCCACTGAAGCTTTCTTT
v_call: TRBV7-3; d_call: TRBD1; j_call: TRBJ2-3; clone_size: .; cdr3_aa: CASSSEGRGQKRITDTQYF; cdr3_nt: TGTGCCAGCAGCTCCGAGGGACGGGGACAGAAGCGAATTACAGATACGCAGTATTTT
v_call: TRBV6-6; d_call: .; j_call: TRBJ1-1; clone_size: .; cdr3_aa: CASSFPGRLNTEAFF; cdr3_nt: TGTGCCAGCAGTTTCCCCGGGAGATTGAACACTGAAGCTTTCTTT
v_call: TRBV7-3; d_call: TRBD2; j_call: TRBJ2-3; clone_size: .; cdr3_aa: CASSLIPGGRADTQYF; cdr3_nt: TGTGCCAGCAGCTTAATCCCGGGGGGACGCGCAGATACGCAGTATTTT
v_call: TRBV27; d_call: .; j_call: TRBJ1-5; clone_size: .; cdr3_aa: CASSRLSGSRRNQPQHF; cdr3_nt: TGTGCCAGCAGTCGGCTCTCAGGGTCGCGGCGCAATCAGCCCCAGCATTTT
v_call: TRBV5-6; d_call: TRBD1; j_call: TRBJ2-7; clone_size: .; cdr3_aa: CASSFGTGVLEQYF; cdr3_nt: TGTGCCAGCAGCTTCGGGACAGGGGTTCTCGAGCAGTACTTC
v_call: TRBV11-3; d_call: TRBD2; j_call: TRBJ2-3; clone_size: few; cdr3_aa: CASSSLGGAGDTQYF; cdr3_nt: TGTGCCAGCAGCTCGCTCGGGGGGGCCGGGGATACGCAGTATTTT
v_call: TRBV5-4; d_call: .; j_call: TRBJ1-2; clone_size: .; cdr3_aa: CASSQETGVNYGYTF; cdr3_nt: TGTGCCAGCAGCCAAGAGACAGGAGTTAACTATGGCTACACCTTC
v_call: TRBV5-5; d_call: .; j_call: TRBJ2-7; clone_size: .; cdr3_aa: CASSQAFRGAVSEQYF; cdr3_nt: TGCGCCAGCAGCCAAGCGTTCAGGGGAGCGGTAAGCGAGCAGTACTTC